This is a list of T cell receptor beta chains from one sample in a study of PD-1 blockade in classical Hodgkin lymphoma. Measured with immunoSEQ multiplex PCR; TCRdb has only the in-frame clones, and not every one. The profile shows about 58,000 clones, 85% to 95% of them singletons. The source was peripheral blood mononuclear cells (PBMCs), collected before the second cycle of nivolumab. These receptors all stem from a human donor with classical Hodgkin lymphoma. CDR3s include the opening cysteine and the closing phenylalanine or tryptophan. A D gene is named only where the DNA matches it firmly. Size tells how often a clone was seen (once, few, many) or the class of an expanded clone, and some rows leave it out.

>TRBV4-1|TRBD1|-|TRBJ2-7
CASSSIDRDYEQYF
TGCGCCAGCAGCTCAATAGACAGGGACTACGAGCAGTACTTC
>TRBV5-1|TRBD2|-|TRBJ2-5
CASSSVAGVGETQYF
TGCGCCAGCAGCTCCGTAGCGGGAGTAGGAGAGACCCAGTACTTC
>TRBV20-1|-|-|TRBJ1-3
CSATRVNTIYF
TGCAGTGCTACCCGGGTCAACACCATATATTTT
>TRBV18|-|-|TRBJ2-3
CASSPLDTQYF
TGTGCCAGCTCACCACTCGATACGCAGTATTTT
>TRBV4-2|-|-|TRBJ1-5
CASSQDDTAYSNQPQHF
TGTGCCAGCAGCCAAGATGATACGGCTTATAGCAATCAGCCCCAGCATTTT
>TRBV28|-|-|TRBJ2-3
CASSLVGNTSPGTQYF
TGTGCCAGCAGTTTAGTTGGGAATACCAGTCCAGGTACGCAGTATTTT
>TRBV19|TRBD1|-|TRBJ1-2
CASSAPGIDRGTFYTF
TGTGCCAGTAGTGCTCCGGGAATTGACAGGGGAACCTTCTACACCTTC
>TRBV10-3|TRBD2|-|TRBJ2-3
CAIKRTSGMDTQYF
TGTGCCATCAAAAGGACTAGCGGGATGGATACGCAGTATTTT
>TRBV5-6|-|-|TRBJ2-7
CASSLETVVEQYF
TGTGCCAGCAGCTTGGAAACAGTAGTGGAACAGTACTTC
>TRBV7-9|TRBD1|-|TRBJ2-7
CASSLADRGGEQYF
TGTGCCAGCAGCTTAGCAGACAGGGGAGGCGAGCAGTACTTC
>TRBV10-3|TRBD1|-|TRBJ1-2
CAISTSGLGRGQDGYTF
TGTGCCATCAGTACCTCGGGGCTCGGTAGGGGGCAGGATGGCTACACCTTC
>TRBV7-7|TRBD2|-|TRBJ2-3
CASSPGGTDTQYF
TGTGCCAGCAGCCCCGGGGGGACAGATACGCAGTATTTT
>TRBV9|TRBD1|-|TRBJ2-5
CASSYILWEGQGRETQYF
TGTGCCAGCAGCTATATCCTTTGGGAGGGACAGGGGAGGGAGACCCAGTACTTC
>TRBV15|-|-|TRBJ1-2
CATSTPTEGGGVYHGYTF
TGTGCCACCAGCACCCCTACGGAGGGGGGAGGCGTCTACCATGGCTACACCTTC
>TRBV4-2|TRBD2|-|TRBJ2-3
CASSQELAGVQTDTQYF
TGTGCCAGCAGCCAAGAGCTAGCGGGGGTACAGACAGATACGCAGTATTTT
>TRBV9|TRBD1|-|TRBJ1-2
CASSVEGGLGYGYTF
TGTGCCAGCAGCGTAGAAGGGGGCCTCGGCTATGGCTACACCTTC
>TRBV7-2|TRBD2|-|TRBJ2-1
CASSPRGLAGGNEQFF
TGTGCCAGCAGCCCGCGGGGACTAGCGGGAGGTAATGAGCAGTTCTTC
>TRBV28|-|-|TRBJ2-5
CASSVRVVETQYF
TGTGCCAGCAGTGTCAGGGTTGTGGAGACCCAGTACTTC
>TRBV29-1|-|once|TRBJ2-7
CSVEARSPLGEQYF
TGCAGCGTCGAAGCGCGGTCCCCCCTCGGCGAGCAGTACTTC
>TRBV27|-|-|TRBJ2-1
CASSLTRNNEQFF
TGTGCCAGCAGTTTGACTAGAAACAATGAGCAGTTCTTC
>TRBV7-7|-|-|TRBJ2-5
CASSPHPLETQYF
TGTGCCAGCAGCCCCCACCCACTAGAGACCCAGTACTTC
>TRBV4-2|-|-|TRBJ2-1
CASSQESTVPYNEQFF
TGTGCCAGCAGCCAAGAATCAACAGTGCCCTACAATGAGCAGTTCTTC
>TRBV7-3|TRBD1|-|TRBJ2-1
CASSEPGQGGYNEQFF
TGTGCCAGCAGCGAGCCGGGACAGGGAGGGTACAATGAGCAGTTCTTC
>TRBV7-6|-|-|TRBJ2-3
CASSNSGATDTQYF
TGTGCCAGCAGCAATAGTGGGGCTACAGATACGCAGTATTTT
>TRBV30|TRBD1|-|TRBJ2-7
CAWRRTGEYEQYF
TGTGCCTGGAGACGGACAGGGGAGTACGAGCAGTACTTC
>TRBV18|TRBD2|-|TRBJ2-3
CASSMGLASDTQYF
TGTGCCAGCTCAATGGGACTAGCGTCGGATACGCAGTATTTT
>TRBV19|-|-|TRBJ2-1
CASAVTNEQFF
TGTGCCAGCGCAGTTACCAATGAGCAGTTCTTC
>TRBV4-2|TRBD2|-|TRBJ2-7
CASSQGVPGGTYEQYF
TGTGCCAGCAGCCAAGGGGTTCCGGGGGGAACCTACGAGCAGTACTTC
>TRBV30|TRBD1|-|TRBJ1-2
CACRGQGAGGYTF
TGTGCCTGCCGGGGACAGGGGGCAGGTGGCTACACCTTC
>TRBV14|TRBD1|-|TRBJ2-7
CASSHTGDYEQYF
TGTGCCAGCAGCCATACAGGGGACTACGAGCAGTACTTC
>TRBV7-3|TRBD2|once|TRBJ2-7
CASSSVGGLAGEQYF
TGTGCCAGCAGCTCCGTTGGTGGACTAGCTGGGGAGCAGTACTTC
>TRBV6-4|TRBD1|-|TRBJ1-1
CASSGGRGRGLSTEAFF
TGTGCCAGCAGTGGAGGCAGGGGGCGCGGTTTGAGCACTGAAGCTTTCTTT
>TRBV6-5|-|-|TRBJ2-5
CASSPGLAETQYF
TGTGCCAGCAGTCCTGGACTGGCGGAGACCCAGTACTTC
>TRBV7-3|TRBD2|-|TRBJ2-5
CASSSTGGQETQYF
TGTGCCAGCAGCTCGACGGGAGGCCAAGAGACCCAGTACTTC
>TRBV18|-|-|TRBJ2-3
CASSPRTDTQYF
TGTGCCAGCTCACCACGCACAGATACGCAGTATTTT
>TRBV6-4|-|-|TRBJ2-3
CASSDSNTDTQYF
TGTGCCAGCAGTGACTCGAACACAGATACGCAGTATTTT
>TRBV30|-|-|TRBJ2-5
CAWSVLETQYF
TGTGCCTGGAGTGTACTAGAGACCCAGTACTTC
>TRBV27|TRBD2|-|TRBJ2-1
CASGLAGGLSYNEQFF
TGTGCCAGCGGACTAGCGGGAGGGCTCTCCTACAATGAGCAGTTCTTC
>TRBV7-9|-|-|TRBJ2-7
CASSLVVASDYEQYF
TGTGCCAGCAGCTTAGTAGTGGCTAGCGACTACGAGCAGTACTTC
>TRBV29-1|TRBD1|-|TRBJ1-5
CSVEGTGPNQPQHF
TGCAGCGTTGAAGGGACAGGGCCCAATCAGCCCCAGCATTTT
>TRBV4-1|-|-|TRBJ1-5
CASSQEGHTNQPQHF
TGCGCCAGCAGCCAAGAGGGGCATACCAATCAGCCCCAGCATTTT
>TRBV9|TRBD2|-|TRBJ2-2
CASSAPGLAGKGGELFF
TGTGCCAGCAGCGCTCCGGGACTAGCGGGGAAAGGCGGGGAGCTGTTTTTT
>TRBV10-3|-|-|TRBJ2-1
CAISEGEGASSSYNEQFF
TGTGCCATCAGTGAGGGGGAGGGGGCATCAAGCTCCTACAATGAGCAGTTCTTC